This TCR beta chain was identified in a study of blood T cell repertoires in COVID-19. Some clones are missing from TCRdb's copy, which holds only in-frame ones; the method was immunoSEQ multiplex PCR. The sample holds approximately 440,000 clones; about nine tenths are singletons and the top ten take less than 0.75%. Participant age was 18 to 89 years, and participants resided in about two dozen US areas. Participant-given clinical history determined each cohort assignment. This TCR was sampled from a man aged 18 to 35 who had recovered from COVID-19. Sample: PBMCs or T cells enriched from blood (not recorded which).

In nucleotides, the CDR3 is TGTGCCAGTAGTAGGCGGGAGGGCCTTGTCAATGAGCAGTTCTTC. This codes for CASSRREGLVNEQFF. The rearrangement joins TRBV19 to TRBJ2-1; TRBD2 agrees at 9 bases. Losses at the gene ends were 4 bases for V and 6 bases for J; bases not matched to a gene: 7. The CDR3 sequence is 15 residues long. Germline CDR1 and CDR2: LNHDA and SQIVND (reference sequence). The complete variable domain, with remaining parts taken from reference TRBV19 and TRBJ2-1, reads DGGITQSPKYLFRKEGQNVTLSCEQNLNHDAMYWYRQDPGQGLRLIYYSQIVNDFQKGDIAEGYSVSREKKESFPLTVTSAQKNPTAFYLCASSRREGLVNEQFFGPGTRLTVL.